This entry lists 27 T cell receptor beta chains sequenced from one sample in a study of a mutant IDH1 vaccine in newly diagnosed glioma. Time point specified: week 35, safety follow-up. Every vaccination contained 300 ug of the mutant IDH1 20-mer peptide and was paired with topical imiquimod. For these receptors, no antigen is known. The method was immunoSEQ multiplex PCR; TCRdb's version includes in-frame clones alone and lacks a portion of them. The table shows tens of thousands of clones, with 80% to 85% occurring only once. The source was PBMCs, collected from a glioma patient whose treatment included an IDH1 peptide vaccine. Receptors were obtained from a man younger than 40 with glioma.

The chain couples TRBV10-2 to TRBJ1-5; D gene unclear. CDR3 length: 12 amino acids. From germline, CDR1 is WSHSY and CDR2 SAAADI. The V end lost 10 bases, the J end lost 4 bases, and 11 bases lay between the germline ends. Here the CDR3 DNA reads TGCGCCACGGCAGGCTCAAATCAGCCCCAGCATTTT. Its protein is CATAGSNQPQHF.

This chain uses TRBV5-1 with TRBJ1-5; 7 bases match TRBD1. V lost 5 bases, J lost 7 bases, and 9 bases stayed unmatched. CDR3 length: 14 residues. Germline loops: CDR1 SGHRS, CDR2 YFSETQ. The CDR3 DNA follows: TGCGCCAGCAGTCCCGGGACAGACGGCCAGCCCCAGCATTTT. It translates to CASSPGTDGQPQHF.

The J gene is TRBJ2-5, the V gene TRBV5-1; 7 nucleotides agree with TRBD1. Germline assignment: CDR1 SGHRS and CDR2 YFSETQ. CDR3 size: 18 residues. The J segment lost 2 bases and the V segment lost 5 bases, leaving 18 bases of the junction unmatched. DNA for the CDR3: TGCGCCAGCAGGTGGGGAGACAGGGTTACTCCGAGACAAGAGACCCAGTACTTC. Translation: CASRWGDRVTPRQETQYF.

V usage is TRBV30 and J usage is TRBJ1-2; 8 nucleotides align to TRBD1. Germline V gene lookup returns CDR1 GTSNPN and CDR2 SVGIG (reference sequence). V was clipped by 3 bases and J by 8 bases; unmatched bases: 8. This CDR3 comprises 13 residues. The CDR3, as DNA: TGTGCCTGGAGGTACCACAGGGGGACGGGCTACACCTTC. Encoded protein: CAWRYHRGTGYTF. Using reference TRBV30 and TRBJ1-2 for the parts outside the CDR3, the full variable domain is SQTIHQWPATLVQPVGSPLSLECTVEGTSNPNLYWYRQAAGRGLQLLFYSVGIGQISSEVPQNLSASRPQDRQFILSSKKLLLSDSGFYLCAWRYHRGTGYTFGSGTRLTVV.

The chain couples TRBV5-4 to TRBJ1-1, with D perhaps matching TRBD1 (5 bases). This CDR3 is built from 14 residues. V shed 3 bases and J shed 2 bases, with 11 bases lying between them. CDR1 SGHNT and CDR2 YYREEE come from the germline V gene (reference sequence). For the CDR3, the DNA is TGTGCCAGCAGCTCCGGGACGGACAACACTGAAGCTTTCTTT. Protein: CASSSGTDNTEAFF.

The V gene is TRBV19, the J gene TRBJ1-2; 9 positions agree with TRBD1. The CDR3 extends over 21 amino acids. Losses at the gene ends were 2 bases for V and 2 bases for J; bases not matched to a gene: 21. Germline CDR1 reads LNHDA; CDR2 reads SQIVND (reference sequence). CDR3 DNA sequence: TGTGCCAGTAGTATACCAGAATCATATTTACCGGGACAGGGTGAAAACTATGGCTACACCTTC. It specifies CASSIPESYLPGQGENYGYTF.

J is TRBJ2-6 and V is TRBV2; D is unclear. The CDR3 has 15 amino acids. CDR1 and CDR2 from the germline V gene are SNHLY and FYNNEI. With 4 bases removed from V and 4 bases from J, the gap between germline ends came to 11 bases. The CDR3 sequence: CASSVSTRGANVLTF. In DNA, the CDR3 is TGTGCCAGCAGTGTTTCAACCAGGGGGGCCAACGTCCTGACTTTC.

In DNA form, the CDR3 reads TGTGCCGTTTACATAGGGAACACCGGGGAGCTGTTTTTT. It encodes CAVYIGNTGELFF. This chain uses TRBV27 with TRBJ2-2; D is unresolved. The V end was cut by 11 bases, the J end by 1 base, with 11 bases between. The CDR3 runs 13 residues. The V gene's germline CDR1 is MNHEY and CDR2 SMNVEV (reference sequence).

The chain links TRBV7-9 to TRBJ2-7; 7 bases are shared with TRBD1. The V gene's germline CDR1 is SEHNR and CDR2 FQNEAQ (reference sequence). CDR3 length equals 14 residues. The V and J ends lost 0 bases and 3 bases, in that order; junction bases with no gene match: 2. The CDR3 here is CASSLAGDSYEQYF. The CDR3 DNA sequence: TGTGCCAGCAGCTTAGCGGGGGACAGCTACGAGCAGTACTTC.

The CDR3 DNA follows: TGCGCCAGCAGCCAACCACTTCGCTATGGCTACACCTTC. Encoded protein: CASSQPLRYGYTF. The chain links TRBV4-1 to TRBJ1-2; no reliable D call. In germline, CDR1 is MGHRA, CDR2 YSYEKL. This CDR3 spans 13 amino acids. Trimming shortened V by 2 bases and J by 4 bases, and 8 bases separated the two germline ends.

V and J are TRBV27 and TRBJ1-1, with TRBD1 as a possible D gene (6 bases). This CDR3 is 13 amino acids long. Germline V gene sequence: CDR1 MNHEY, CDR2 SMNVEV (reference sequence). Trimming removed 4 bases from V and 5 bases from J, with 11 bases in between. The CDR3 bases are TGTGCCAGCAGTTACAGGGTGAGGACTGAAGCTTTCTTT. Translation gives CASSYRVRTEAFF.

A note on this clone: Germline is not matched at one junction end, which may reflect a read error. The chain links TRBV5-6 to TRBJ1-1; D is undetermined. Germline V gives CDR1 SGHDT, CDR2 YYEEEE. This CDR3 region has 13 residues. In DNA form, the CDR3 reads TGTGCCGGCAGCCCGGATACGGACACTGAAGCTTTCTTT. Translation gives CAGSPDTDTEAFF.

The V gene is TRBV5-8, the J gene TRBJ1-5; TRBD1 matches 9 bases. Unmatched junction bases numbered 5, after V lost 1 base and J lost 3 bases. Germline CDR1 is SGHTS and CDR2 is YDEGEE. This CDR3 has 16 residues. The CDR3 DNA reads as TGTGCCAGCAGCTTGCACAGGGGGCTTTCCAATCAGCCCCAGCATTTT. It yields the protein CASSLHRGLSNQPQHF.

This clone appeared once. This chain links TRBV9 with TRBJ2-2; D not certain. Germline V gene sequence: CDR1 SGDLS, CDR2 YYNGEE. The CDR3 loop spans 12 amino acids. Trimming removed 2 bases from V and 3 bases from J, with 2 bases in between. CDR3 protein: CASSVYTGELFF. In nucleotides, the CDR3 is TGTGCCAGCAGCGTGTACACCGGGGAGCTGTTTTTT.

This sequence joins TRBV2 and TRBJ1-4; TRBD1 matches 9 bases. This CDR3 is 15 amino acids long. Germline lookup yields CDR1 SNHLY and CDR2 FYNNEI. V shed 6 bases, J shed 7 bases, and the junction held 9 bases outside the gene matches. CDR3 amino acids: CASRTQGARGEKLFF. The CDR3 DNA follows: TGTGCCAGCAGGACACAGGGGGCGCGCGGTGAAAAACTGTTTTTT.

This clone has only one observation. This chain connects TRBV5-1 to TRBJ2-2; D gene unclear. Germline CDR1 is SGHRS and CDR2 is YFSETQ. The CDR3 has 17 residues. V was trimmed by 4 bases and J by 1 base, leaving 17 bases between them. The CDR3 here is CASSPALGELNTGELFF. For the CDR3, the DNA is TGCGCCAGCAGCCCGGCTCTCGGCGAGTTGAACACCGGGGAGCTGTTTTTT.

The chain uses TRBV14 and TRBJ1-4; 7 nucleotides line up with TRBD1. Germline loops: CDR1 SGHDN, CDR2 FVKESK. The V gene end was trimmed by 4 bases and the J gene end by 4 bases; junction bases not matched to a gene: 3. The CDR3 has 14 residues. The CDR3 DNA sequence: TGTGCCAGCAGCCTCCGGGACAGTAATGAAAAACTGTTTTTT. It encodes CASSLRDSNEKLFF.

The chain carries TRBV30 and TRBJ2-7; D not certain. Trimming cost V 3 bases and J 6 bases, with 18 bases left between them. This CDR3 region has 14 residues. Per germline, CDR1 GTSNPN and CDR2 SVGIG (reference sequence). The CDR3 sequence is CAWSPGVVLSEQYF. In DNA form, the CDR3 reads TGTGCCTGGAGCCCTGGGGTGGTCCTTAGCGAGCAGTACTTC. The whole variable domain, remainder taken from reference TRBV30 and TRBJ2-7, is SQTIHQWPATLVQPVGSPLSLECTVEGTSNPNLYWYRQAAGRGLQLLFYSVGIGQISSEVPQNLSASRPQDRQFILSSKKLLLSDSGFYLCAWSPGVVLSEQYFGPGTRLTVT.

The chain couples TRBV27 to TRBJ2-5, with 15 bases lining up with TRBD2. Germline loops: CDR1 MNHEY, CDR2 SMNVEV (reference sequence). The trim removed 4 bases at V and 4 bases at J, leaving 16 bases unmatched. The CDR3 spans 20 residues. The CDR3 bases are TGTGCCAGCAGTTCACGCGGCCGGACTAGCGGGGGGGCCGGAAGAGAGACCCAGTACTTC. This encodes CASSSRGRTSGGAGRETQYF.

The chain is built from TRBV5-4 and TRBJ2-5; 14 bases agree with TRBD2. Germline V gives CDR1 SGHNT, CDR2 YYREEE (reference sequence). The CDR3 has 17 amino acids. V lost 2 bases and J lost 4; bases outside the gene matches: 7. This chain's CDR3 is CASSFRTSGGPRETQYF. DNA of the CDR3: TGTGCCAGCAGCTTCCGGACTAGCGGGGGGCCCAGAGAGACCCAGTACTTC.

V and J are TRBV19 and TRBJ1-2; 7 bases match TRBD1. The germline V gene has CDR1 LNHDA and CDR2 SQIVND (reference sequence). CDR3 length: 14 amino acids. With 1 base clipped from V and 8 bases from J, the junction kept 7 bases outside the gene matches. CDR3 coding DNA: TGTGCCAGTAGTATAGCCGGGACAGTGCGCGGCTACACCTTC. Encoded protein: CASSIAGTVRGYTF.

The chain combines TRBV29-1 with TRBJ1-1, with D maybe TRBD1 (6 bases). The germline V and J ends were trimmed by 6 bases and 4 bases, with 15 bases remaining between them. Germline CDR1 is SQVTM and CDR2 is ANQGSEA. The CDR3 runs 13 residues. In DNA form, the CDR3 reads TGCAGCGTCGCACAGGGATGGGTCACTGAAGCTTTCTTT. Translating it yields CSVAQGWVTEAFF. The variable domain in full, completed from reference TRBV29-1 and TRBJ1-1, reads SAVISQKPSRDICQRGTSLTIQCQVDSQVTMMFWYRQQPGQSLTLIATANQGSEATYESGFVIDKFPISRPNLTFSTLTVSNMSPEDSSIYLCSVAQGWVTEAFFGQGTRLTVV.

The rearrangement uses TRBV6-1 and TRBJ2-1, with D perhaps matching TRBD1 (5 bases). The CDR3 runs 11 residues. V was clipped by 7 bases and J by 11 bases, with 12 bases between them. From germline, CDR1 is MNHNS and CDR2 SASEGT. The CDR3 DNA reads TGTGCCAGCAACAGCGTGGACAAGCAGTTCTTC. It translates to CASNSVDKQFF.

CDR3: CASRTANTGELFF. CDR3 nucleotides: TGTGCCAGCAGGACAGCGAACACCGGGGAGCTGTTTTTT. The chain links TRBV6-6 to TRBJ2-2, with D possibly being TRBD1 (5 bases). The V end was cut by 6 bases, the J end by 0 bases, with 5 bases between. CDR1 and CDR2 from the germline V gene are MNHNY and SVGAGI (reference sequence). CDR3 length equals 13 residues.

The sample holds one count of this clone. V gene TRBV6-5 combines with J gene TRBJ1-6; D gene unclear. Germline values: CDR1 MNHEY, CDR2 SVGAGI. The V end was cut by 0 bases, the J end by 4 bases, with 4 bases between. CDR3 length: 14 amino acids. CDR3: CASSYSVYNSPLHF. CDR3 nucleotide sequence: TGTGCCAGCAGTTACTCCGTATATAATTCACCCCTCCACTTT.

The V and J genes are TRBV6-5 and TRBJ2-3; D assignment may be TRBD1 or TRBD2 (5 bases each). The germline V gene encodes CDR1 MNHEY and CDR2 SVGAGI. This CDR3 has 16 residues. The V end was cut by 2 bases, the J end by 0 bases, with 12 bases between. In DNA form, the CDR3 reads TGTGCCAGCAGTTACGGGGGTTGGGAAAGCACAGATACGCAGTATTTT. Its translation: CASSYGGWESTDTQYF.

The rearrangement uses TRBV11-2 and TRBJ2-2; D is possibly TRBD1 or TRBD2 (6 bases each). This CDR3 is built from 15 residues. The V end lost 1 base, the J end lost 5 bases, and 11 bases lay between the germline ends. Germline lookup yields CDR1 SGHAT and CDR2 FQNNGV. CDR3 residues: CASSLAGARTGELFF. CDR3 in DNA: TGTGCCAGCAGCTTAGCGGGGGCGCGTACCGGGGAGCTGTTTTTT.